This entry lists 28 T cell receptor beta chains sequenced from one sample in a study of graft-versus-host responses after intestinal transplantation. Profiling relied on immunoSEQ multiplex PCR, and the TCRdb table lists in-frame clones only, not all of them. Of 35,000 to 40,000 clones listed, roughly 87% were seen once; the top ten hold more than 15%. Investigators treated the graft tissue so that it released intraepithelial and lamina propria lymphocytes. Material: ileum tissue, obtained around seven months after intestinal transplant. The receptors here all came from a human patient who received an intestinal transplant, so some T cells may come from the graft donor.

Written as DNA, the CDR3 is TGTGCCAGCAGTCGGGACAGGTGGAATTCACCCCTCCACTTT. Its protein product is CASSRDRWNSPLHF. The J gene is TRBJ1-6, the V gene TRBV28, with 8 bases identical to TRBD1. Trimming took 5 bases from V and 7 from J; bases not matched to a gene: 4. Germline assignment: CDR1 MDHEN and CDR2 SYDVKM. The length of the CDR3 is 14 residues.

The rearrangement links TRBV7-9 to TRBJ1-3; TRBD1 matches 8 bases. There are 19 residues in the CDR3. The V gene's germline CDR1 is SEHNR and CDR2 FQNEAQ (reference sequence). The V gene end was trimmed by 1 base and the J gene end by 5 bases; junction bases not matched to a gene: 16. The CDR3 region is CASSLGGTSRTGIRNTIYF. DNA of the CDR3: TGTGCCAGCAGCTTAGGAGGGACGAGTAGGACAGGGATTCGAAACACCATATATTTT.

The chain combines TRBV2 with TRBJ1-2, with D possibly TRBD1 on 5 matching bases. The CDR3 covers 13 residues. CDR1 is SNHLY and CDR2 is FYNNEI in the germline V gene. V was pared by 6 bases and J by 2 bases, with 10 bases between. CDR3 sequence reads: CASRSDTNYGYTF. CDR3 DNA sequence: TGTGCCAGCAGATCGGACACAAACTATGGCTACACCTTC.

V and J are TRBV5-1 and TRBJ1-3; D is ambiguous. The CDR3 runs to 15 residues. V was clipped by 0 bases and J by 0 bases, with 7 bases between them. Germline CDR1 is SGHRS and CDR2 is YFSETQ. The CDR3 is CASSLAPDSGNTIYF. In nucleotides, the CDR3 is TGCGCCAGCAGCTTGGCCCCGGACTCTGGAAACACCATATATTTT.

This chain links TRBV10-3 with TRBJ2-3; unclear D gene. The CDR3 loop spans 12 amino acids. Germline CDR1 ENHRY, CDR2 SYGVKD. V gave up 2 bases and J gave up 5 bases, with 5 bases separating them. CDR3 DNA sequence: TGTGCCATCAGTGAGGAGATAGATACGCAGTATTTT. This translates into CAISEEIDTQYF.

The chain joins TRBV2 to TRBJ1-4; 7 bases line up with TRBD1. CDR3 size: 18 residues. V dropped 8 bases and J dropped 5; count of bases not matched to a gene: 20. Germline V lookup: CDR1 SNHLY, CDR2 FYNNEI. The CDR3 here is CASGGSGQRIPPNEKLFF. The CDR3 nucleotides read TGTGCCAGCGGGGGATCGGGACAGCGAATCCCCCCCAATGAAAAACTGTTTTTT. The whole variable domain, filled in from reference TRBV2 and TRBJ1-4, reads EPEVTQTPSHQVTQMGQEVILRCVPISNHLYFYWYRQILGQKVEFLVSFYNNEISEKSEIFDDQFSVERPDGSNFTLKIRSTKLEDSAMYFCASGGSGQRIPPNEKLFFGSGTQLSVL.

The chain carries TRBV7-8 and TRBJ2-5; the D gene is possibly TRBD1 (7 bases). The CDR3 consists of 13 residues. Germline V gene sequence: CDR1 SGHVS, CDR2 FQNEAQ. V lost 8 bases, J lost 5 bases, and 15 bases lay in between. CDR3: CASRRGPPETQYF. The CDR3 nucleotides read TGTGCCAGCCGGAGGGGGCCCCCTGAGACCCAGTACTTC.

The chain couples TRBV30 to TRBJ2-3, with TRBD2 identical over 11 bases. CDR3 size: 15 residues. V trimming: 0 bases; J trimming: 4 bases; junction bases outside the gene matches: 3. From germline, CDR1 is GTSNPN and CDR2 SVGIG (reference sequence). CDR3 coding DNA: TGTGCCTGGAGTGTACTAGCGGGAGTGGCAGATACGCAGTATTTT. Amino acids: CAWSVLAGVADTQYF.

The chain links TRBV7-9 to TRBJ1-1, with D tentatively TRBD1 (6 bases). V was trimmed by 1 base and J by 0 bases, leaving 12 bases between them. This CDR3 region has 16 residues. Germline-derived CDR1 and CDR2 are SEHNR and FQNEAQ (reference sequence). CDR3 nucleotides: TGTGCCAGCAGCTTAGTTGGGGGCGCGTTGAACACTGAAGCTTTCTTT. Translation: CASSLVGGALNTEAFF.

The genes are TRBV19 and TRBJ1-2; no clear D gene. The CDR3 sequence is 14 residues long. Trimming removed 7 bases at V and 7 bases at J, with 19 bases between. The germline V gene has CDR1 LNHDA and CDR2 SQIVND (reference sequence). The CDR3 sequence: CASTQRQLEAGYTF. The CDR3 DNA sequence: TGTGCCAGTACCCAGCGGCAGCTTGAGGCTGGCTACACCTTC.

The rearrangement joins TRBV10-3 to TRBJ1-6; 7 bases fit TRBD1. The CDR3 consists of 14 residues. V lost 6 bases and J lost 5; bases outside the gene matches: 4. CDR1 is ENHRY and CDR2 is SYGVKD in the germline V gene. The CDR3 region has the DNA TGTGCCATCAGGACCGGGACAGATAATTCACCCCTCCACTTT. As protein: CAIRTGTDNSPLHF.

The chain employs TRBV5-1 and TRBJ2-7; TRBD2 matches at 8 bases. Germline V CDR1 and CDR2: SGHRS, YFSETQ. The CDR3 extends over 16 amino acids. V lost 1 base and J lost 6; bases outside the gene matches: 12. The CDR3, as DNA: TGCGCCAGCAGCTTGCGAGGGGGACTAGACCGGGCCGAGCAGTACTTC. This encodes CASSLRGGLDRAEQYF.

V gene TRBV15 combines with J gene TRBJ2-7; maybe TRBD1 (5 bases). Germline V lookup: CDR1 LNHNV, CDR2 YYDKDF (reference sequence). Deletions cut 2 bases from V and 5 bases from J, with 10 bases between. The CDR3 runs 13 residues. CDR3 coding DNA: TGTGCCACCAGCAGAAGACAGACCCACGAGCAGTACTTC. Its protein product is CATSRRQTHEQYF.

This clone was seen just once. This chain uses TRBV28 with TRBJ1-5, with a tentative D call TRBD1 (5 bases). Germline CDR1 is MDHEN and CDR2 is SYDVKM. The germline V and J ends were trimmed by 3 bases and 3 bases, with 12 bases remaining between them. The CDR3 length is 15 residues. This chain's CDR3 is CASSFLPGPNQPQHF. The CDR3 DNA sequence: TGTGCCAGCAGTTTCCTCCCGGGGCCCAATCAGCCCCAGCATTTT.

This CDR3 is CASRSPGGSGYEQYF. In DNA form, the CDR3 reads TGTGCCAGCAGGTCCCCGGGAGGGTCCGGCTACGAGCAGTACTTC. The chain is built from TRBV11-2 and TRBJ2-7; 8 bases match TRBD2. V gave up 6 bases and J gave up 3 bases; unmatched junction bases: 10. Germline assignment: CDR1 SGHAT and CDR2 FQNNGV. This CDR3 has 15 residues.

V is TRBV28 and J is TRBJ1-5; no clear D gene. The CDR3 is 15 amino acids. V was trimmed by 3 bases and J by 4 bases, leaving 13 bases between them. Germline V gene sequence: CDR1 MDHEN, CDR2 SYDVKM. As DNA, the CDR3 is TGTGCCAGCAGTTTCTCTTTCGGCAGGAATCAGCCCCAGCATTTT. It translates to CASSFSFGRNQPQHF.

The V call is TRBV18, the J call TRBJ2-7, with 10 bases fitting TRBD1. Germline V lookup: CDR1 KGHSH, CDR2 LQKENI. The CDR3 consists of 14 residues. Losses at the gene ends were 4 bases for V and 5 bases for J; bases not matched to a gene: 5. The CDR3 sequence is CASSREDRGDEQYF. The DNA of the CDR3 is TGTGCCAGCTCACGAGAGGACAGGGGGGACGAGCAGTACTTC.

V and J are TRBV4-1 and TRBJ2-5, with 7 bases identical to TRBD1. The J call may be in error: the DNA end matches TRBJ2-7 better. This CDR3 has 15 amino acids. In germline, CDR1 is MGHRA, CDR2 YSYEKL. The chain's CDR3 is CASSTPGTETYEQYF. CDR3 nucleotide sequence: TGCGCCAGCAGCACACCCGGGACAGAGACCTACGAGCAGTACTTC.

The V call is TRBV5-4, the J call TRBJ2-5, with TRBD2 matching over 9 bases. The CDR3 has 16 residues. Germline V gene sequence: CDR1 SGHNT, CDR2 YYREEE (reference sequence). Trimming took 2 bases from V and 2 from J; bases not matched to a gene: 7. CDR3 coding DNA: TGTGCCAGCAGCTTCGGGAGCGGGGGGTCGCAAGAGACCCAGTACTTC. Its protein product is CASSFGSGGSQETQYF.

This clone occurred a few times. The CDR3 here is CASSSADEDEQYF. The CDR3 coding sequence is TGTGCCAGCAGCTCTGCGGATGAGGACGAGCAGTACTTC. The V call is TRBV5-6, the J call TRBJ2-7; no clear D. The length of the CDR3 is 13 residues. V shed 3 bases and J shed 5 bases, with 12 bases lying between them. Per germline, CDR1 SGHDT and CDR2 YYEEEE. The full variable domain, with the rest looked up from reference TRBV5-6 and TRBJ2-7, is DAGVTQSPTHLIKTRGQQVTLRCSPKSGHDTVSWYQQALGQGPQFIFQYYEEEERQRGNFPDRFSGHQFPNYSSELNVNALLLGDSALYLCASSSADEDEQYFGPGTRLTVT.

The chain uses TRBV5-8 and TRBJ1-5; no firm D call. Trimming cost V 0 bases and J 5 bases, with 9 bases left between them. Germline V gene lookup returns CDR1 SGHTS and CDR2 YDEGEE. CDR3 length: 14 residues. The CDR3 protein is CASSLDVRDQPQHF. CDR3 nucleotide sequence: TGTGCCAGCAGCTTGGACGTCCGTGATCAGCCCCAGCATTTT.

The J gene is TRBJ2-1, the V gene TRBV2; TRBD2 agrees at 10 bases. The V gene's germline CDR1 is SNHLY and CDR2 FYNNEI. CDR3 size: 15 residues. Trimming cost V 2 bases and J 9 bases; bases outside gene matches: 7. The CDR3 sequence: CASSESQRGGSEQFF. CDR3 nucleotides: TGTGCCAGCAGTGAAAGTCAGCGGGGGGGGTCTGAGCAGTTCTTC.

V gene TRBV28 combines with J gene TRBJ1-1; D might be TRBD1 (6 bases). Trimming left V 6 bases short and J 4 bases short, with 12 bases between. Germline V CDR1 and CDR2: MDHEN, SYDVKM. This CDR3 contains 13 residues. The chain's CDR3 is CASSQGRGTEAFF. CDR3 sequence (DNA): TGTGCCAGCAGCCAGGGGAGGGGCACTGAAGCTTTCTTT. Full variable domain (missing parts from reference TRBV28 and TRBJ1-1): DVKVTQSSRYLVKRTGEKVFLECVQDMDHENMFWYRQDPGLGLRLIYFSYDVKMKEKGDIPEGYSVSREKKERFSLILESASTNQTSMYLCASSQGRGTEAFFGQGTRLTVV.

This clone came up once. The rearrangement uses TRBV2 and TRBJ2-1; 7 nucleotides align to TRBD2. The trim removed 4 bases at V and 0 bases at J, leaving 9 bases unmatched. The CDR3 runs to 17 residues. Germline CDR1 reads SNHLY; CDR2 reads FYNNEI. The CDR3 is CASSGTRDLSSYNEQFF. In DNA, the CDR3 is TGTGCCAGCAGTGGGACTAGAGATCTTAGCTCCTACAATGAGCAGTTCTTC.

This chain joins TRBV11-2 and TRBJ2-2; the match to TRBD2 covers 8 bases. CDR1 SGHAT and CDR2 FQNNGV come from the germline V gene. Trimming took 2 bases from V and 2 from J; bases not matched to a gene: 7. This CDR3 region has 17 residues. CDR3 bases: TGTGCCAGCAGCTTATGGAGGCGGGGGGTAAACACCGGGGAGCTGTTTTTT. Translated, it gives CASSLWRRGVNTGELFF.

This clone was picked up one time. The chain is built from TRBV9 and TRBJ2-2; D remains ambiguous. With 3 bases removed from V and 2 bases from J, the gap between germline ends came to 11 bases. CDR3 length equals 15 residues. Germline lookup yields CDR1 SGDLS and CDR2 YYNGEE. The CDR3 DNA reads TGTGCCAGCAGCGCGAGAGGAGTAAACACCGGGGAGCTGTTTTTT. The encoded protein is CASSARGVNTGELFF.

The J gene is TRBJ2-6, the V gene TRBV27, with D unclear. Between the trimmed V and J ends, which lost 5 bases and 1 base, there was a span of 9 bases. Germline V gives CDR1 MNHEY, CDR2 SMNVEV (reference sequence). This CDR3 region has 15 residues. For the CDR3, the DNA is TGTGCCAGCAGTCCCGGGTCGTCTGGGGCCAACGTCCTGACTTTC. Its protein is CASSPGSSGANVLTF.

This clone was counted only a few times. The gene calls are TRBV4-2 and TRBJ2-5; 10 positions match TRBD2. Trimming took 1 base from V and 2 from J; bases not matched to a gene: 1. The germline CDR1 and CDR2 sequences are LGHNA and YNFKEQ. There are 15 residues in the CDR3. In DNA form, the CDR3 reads TGTGCCAGCAGCCAAGCTAGCGGGGGTCAAGAGACCCAGTACTTC. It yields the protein CASSQASGGQETQYF.